This entry lists 28 T cell receptor beta chains sequenced from one sample in a study of beta chain features in type 1 diabetes. The authors reverse transcribed all of the isolated RNA, so sequencing captured expressed TCRB transcripts. Clones were read by immunoSEQ multiplex PCR, and TCRdb kept only the in-frame ones, dropping some. The profile shows a few hundred thousand clones, about 29% of them singletons. Sequencing input: naive CD4+ T cells from blood. These receptors originate from a man aged 18-30 years in good health.

The rearrangement links TRBV10-3 to TRBJ2-5, with 10 bases fitting TRBD2. The CDR3 length is 15 residues. With 4 bases clipped from V and 5 bases from J, the junction kept 7 bases outside the gene matches. Per germline, CDR1 ENHRY and CDR2 SYGVKD. Here the CDR3 DNA reads TGTGCCATCAGTGGGACTAGCGGCCCGGGTGAGACCCAGTACTTC. It translates to CAISGTSGPGETQYF.

This chain joins TRBV7-6 and TRBJ2-5, with D possibly matching TRBD2 (5 bases). Germline V gene data show CDR1 as SGHVS and CDR2 as FNYEAQ. Trimming took off 2 bases at V and 1 base at J, with 17 bases between the two ends. CDR3 length: 17 amino acids. The DNA for the CDR3 is TGTGCCAGCAGCTTATTTGGTTTTAGCGTGACCCAAGAGACCCAGTACTTC. This translates into CASSLFGFSVTQETQYF. Together with reference TRBV7-6 and TRBJ2-5, the CDR3 gives the full variable domain: GAGVSQSPRYKVTKRGQDVALRCDPISGHVSLYWYRQALGQGPEFLTYFNYEAQQDKSGLPNDRFSAERPEGSISTLTIQRTEQRDSAMYRCASSLFGFSVTQETQYFGPGTRLLVL.

This clone was seen only a few times. The gene calls are TRBV6-5 and TRBJ2-7, with 9 bases aligning to TRBD1. The CDR3 is made up of 13 amino acids. CDR1 and CDR2 (germline): MNHEY, SVGAGI. V gave up 6 bases and J gave up 3 bases; unmatched junction bases: 3. The CDR3 loop is CASRTGGSYEQYF. The CDR3 nucleotides read TGTGCCAGCAGAACAGGGGGCAGCTACGAGCAGTACTTC.

The rearrangement joins TRBV6-5 to TRBJ2-1; D might be TRBD1 (5 bases). Trimming shortened V by 0 bases and J by 4 bases, and 10 bases separated the two germline ends. The CDR3 extends over 15 amino acids. The germline V gene encodes CDR1 MNHEY and CDR2 SVGAGI. The CDR3 protein is CASSYSWQGYNEQFF. CDR3 bases: TGTGCCAGCAGTTACTCCTGGCAGGGATACAATGAGCAGTTCTTC.

This clone was counted a few times. This chain connects TRBV29-1 to TRBJ2-5; weak D call: TRBD1 (6 bases). This CDR3 region has 13 residues. Trimming cost V 5 bases and J 0 bases, with 10 bases left between them. Per germline, CDR1 SQVTM and CDR2 ANQGSEA. CDR3 DNA: TGCAGCGTTTGGGACACCCACCAAGAGACCCAGTACTTC. Translated, it gives CSVWDTHQETQYF.

The J gene is TRBJ2-7, the V gene TRBV25-1, with D tentatively TRBD2 (6 bases). Trimming left V 8 bases short and J 2 bases short, with 16 bases between. The germline V gene encodes CDR1 MGHDK and CDR2 SYGVNS. The CDR3 spans 14 residues. CDR3 bases: TGTGCCAGCTCCCCTTGGGGAGGCACCTACGAGCAGTACTTC. Translation gives CASSPWGGTYEQYF.

This CDR3 reads CASSVDPVYTGELFF. CDR3 sequence (DNA): TGTGCCAGCAGCGTAGATCCGGTCTACACCGGGGAGCTGTTTTTT. This chain joins TRBV9 and TRBJ2-2; D call uncertain. Germline lookup yields CDR1 SGDLS and CDR2 YYNGEE. CDR3 length equals 15 residues. V shed 0 bases and J shed 3 bases, with 9 bases lying between them.

The gene calls are TRBV30 and TRBJ1-2; perhaps TRBD1 as D (5 bases). V was shortened by 6 bases and J by 4 bases, with 18 bases between the two germline ends. The CDR3 is made up of 14 amino acids. Germline loops: CDR1 GTSNPN, CDR2 SVGIG (reference sequence). The CDR3 reads CACTRGDDFYGYTF. In DNA, the CDR3 is TGTGCCTGTACAAGAGGGGACGACTTCTATGGCTACACCTTC.

This clone was seen more than once but under ten times. This chain uses TRBV15 with TRBJ2-6; D uncertain. The CDR3 spans 17 residues. Deletions cut 5 bases from V and 2 bases from J, with 16 bases between. Germline V gives CDR1 LNHNV, CDR2 YYDKDF (reference sequence). The CDR3 DNA is TGTGCCACCAGCCGTACCCCGGCCCAAACTGGGGCCAACGTCCTGACTTTC. It specifies CATSRTPAQTGANVLTF. The full variable domain, its missing parts supplied by reference TRBV15 and TRBJ2-6, is DAMVIQNPRYQVTQFGKPVTLSCSQTLNHNVMYWYQQKSSQAPKLLFHYYDKDFNNEADTPDNFQSRRPNTSFCFLDIRSPGLGDTAMYLCATSRTPAQTGANVLTFGAGSRLTVL.

The V call is TRBV7-9, the J call TRBJ2-1; 7 bases agree with TRBD2. The CDR3 spans 16 residues. J lost 6 bases, V lost 5 bases, and 13 bases had no gene match. Germline V gene lookup returns CDR1 SEHNR and CDR2 FQNEAQ (reference sequence). The CDR3 coding sequence is TGTGCCAGCAGCCTACCGGGGAGGGGCCTACCCAATGAGCAGTTCTTC. Residues: CASSLPGRGLPNEQFF.

The V gene is TRBV25-1, the J gene TRBJ2-5, with TRBD1 as a possible D gene (5 bases). Per the germline V gene, CDR1 is MGHDK and CDR2 is SYGVNS. CDR3 size: 16 residues. V gave up 0 bases and J gave up 4 bases, with 15 bases separating them. CDR3 sequence reads: CASSEYLFSTGETQYF. DNA of the CDR3: TGTGCCAGCAGTGAATACTTATTCAGCACAGGAGAGACCCAGTACTTC. Together with reference TRBV25-1 and TRBJ2-5, the CDR3 gives the full variable domain: EADIYQTPRYLVIGTGKKITLECSQTMGHDKMYWYQQDPGMELHLIHYSYGVNSTEKGDLSSESTVSRIRTEHFPLTLESARPSHTSQYLCASSEYLFSTGETQYFGPGTRLLVL.

The rearrangement uses TRBV19 and TRBJ2-4; 10 bases map to TRBD2. Per germline, CDR1 LNHDA and CDR2 SQIVND (reference sequence). Trimming took 3 bases from V and 3 from J; bases not matched to a gene: 8. The CDR3 spans 17 residues. The DNA of the CDR3 is TGTGCCAGTAGTATTTCGGCTAGCGGGAGTGGCAAAAACATTCAGTACTTC. This codes for CASSISASGSGKNIQYF.

The chain links TRBV2 to TRBJ2-7; D not resolved. CDR3 length: 12 amino acids. Germline CDR1 and CDR2: SNHLY and FYNNEI. The V end lost 5 bases, the J end lost 6 bases, and 11 bases lay between the germline ends. The CDR3 reads CASSQDTGEQYF. The CDR3 bases are TGTGCCAGCAGTCAGGATACGGGCGAGCAGTACTTC.

The V call is TRBV2, the J call TRBJ2-1; the D is unclear. Per germline, CDR1 SNHLY and CDR2 FYNNEI. CDR3 size: 15 residues. V dropped 4 bases and J dropped 1 base, with 11 bases sitting between them. The CDR3 loop is CASSGEATSYNEQFF. DNA of the CDR3: TGTGCCAGCAGTGGCGAGGCCACTTCCTACAATGAGCAGTTCTTC.

The genes are TRBV14 and TRBJ2-1; TRBD2 agrees at 8 bases. The germline CDR1 and CDR2 sequences are SGHDN and FVKESK. Trimming at V came to 4 bases and at J to 8 bases, leaving 13 bases not matched to a gene. CDR3 length: 16 amino acids. CDR3 in DNA: TGTGCCAGCAGCCCCCGCCCGGGAGGGCCGGGTGATGAGCAGTTCTTC. Protein product: CASSPRPGGPGDEQFF. Variable domain in full (rest from reference TRBV14 and TRBJ2-1): EAGVTQFPSHSVIEKGQTVTLRCDPISGHDNLYWYRRVMGKEIKFLLHFVKESKQDESGMPNNRFLAERTGGTYSTLKVQPAELEDSGVYFCASSPRPGGPGDEQFFGPGTRLTVL.

This clone showed up just a few times. The V and J genes are TRBV5-1 and TRBJ1-4; D not certain. Germline V gives CDR1 SGHRS, CDR2 YFSETQ. V was cut by 1 base and J by 3 bases, with 19 bases left in between. The length of the CDR3 is 18 residues. CDR3 sequence (DNA): TGCGCCAGCAGCTTGTACGAGACGAGCTACGGGGCTAATGAAAAACTGTTTTTT. Protein sequence: CASSLYETSYGANEKLFF. The full variable domain, rest sourced from reference TRBV5-1 and TRBJ1-4, is KAGVTQTPRYLIKTRGQQVTLSCSPISGHRSVSWYQQTPGQGLQFLFEYFSETQRNKGNFPGRFSGRQFSNSRSEMNVSTLELGDSALYLCASSLYETSYGANEKLFFGSGTQLSVL.

The chain carries TRBV18 and TRBJ2-7; 7 positions agree with TRBD1. CDR3 length equals 14 residues. J lost 6 bases, V lost 3 bases, and 8 bases had no gene match. Per the germline V gene, CDR1 is KGHSH and CDR2 is LQKENI. The CDR3 DNA sequence: TGTGCCAGCTCACCGGGGACAGCCCGCGGCGAGCAGTACTTC. Translation gives CASSPGTARGEQYF.

This chain links TRBV7-2 with TRBJ2-5; D uncertain. Germline CDR1 SGHTA, CDR2 FQGNSA. There are 14 residues in the CDR3. Trimming took 3 bases from V and 2 from J, leaving 10 bases between them. The CDR3 reads CASSFQVGQETQYF. CDR3 DNA sequence: TGTGCCAGCAGCTTTCAAGTCGGGCAAGAGACCCAGTACTTC.

V usage is TRBV4-3 and J usage is TRBJ2-1; D assignment may be TRBD1 or TRBD2 (5 bases each). The germline V and J ends were trimmed by 0 bases and 7 bases, with 10 bases remaining between them. The CDR3 length is 14 residues. Germline V gene lookup returns CDR1 LGHNA and CDR2 YSLEER. The CDR3 sequence is CASSQDIEGNEQFF. CDR3 DNA: TGCGCCAGCAGCCAAGATATCGAGGGGAATGAGCAGTTCTTC.

The V gene is TRBV7-9, the J gene TRBJ1-2; D gene uncertain. There are 12 residues in the CDR3. The germline V gene has CDR1 SEHNR and CDR2 FQNEAQ (reference sequence). Trimming removed 3 bases from V and 8 bases from J, with 10 bases in between. The CDR3 DNA sequence: TGTGCCAGCAGCTTTGTAGGGTCCGGCTACACCTTC. Encoded protein: CASSFVGSGYTF.

CDR3 region: CASRQGTDTQYF. The DNA for the CDR3 is TGTGCCAGCCGACAGGGCACAGATACGCAGTATTTT. The chain carries TRBV19 and TRBJ2-3; tentatively, D is TRBD1 (6 bases). The CDR3 contains 12 residues. The V end lost 9 bases, the J end lost 1 base, and 8 bases lay between the germline ends. Germline V gene lookup returns CDR1 LNHDA and CDR2 SQIVND (reference sequence).

V and J are TRBV9 and TRBJ2-5; 10 bases fit TRBD2. Germline assignment: CDR1 SGDLS and CDR2 YYNGEE. V lost 0 bases and J lost 1; bases outside the gene matches: 3. This CDR3 is 16 amino acids long. The CDR3 DNA follows: TGTGCCAGCAGCGTAGACCCTAGCGGGAGCCAAGAGACCCAGTACTTC. Protein: CASSVDPSGSQETQYF.

The chain combines TRBV29-1 with TRBJ2-2; tentative D call: TRBD1 (6 bases). The CDR3 extends over 14 amino acids. V gave up 3 bases and J gave up 2 bases, with 10 bases separating them. Germline CDR1 SQVTM, CDR2 ANQGSEA. The CDR3 nucleotides read TGCAGCGTTGATCAGGGGTTCAACACCGGGGAGCTGTTTTTT. Translated: CSVDQGFNTGELFF.

There are a few counts of this clone. The J gene is TRBJ2-1, the V gene TRBV9, with 11 nucleotides matching TRBD2. Germline values: CDR1 SGDLS, CDR2 YYNGEE. Trimming cost V 4 bases and J 7 bases; bases outside gene matches: 7. CDR3 length: 15 residues. Here the CDR3 reads CASSTLAGAWNEQFF. In nucleotides, the CDR3 is TGTGCCAGCAGCACACTAGCGGGAGCGTGGAATGAGCAGTTCTTC.

The J gene is TRBJ2-3, the V gene TRBV7-6; no firm D call. The germline V and J ends were trimmed by 5 bases and 5 bases, with 14 bases remaining between them. This CDR3 region has 14 residues. CDR1 and CDR2 from the germline V gene are SGHVS and FNYEAQ. The CDR3 DNA reads TGTGCCAGCAGCCCGCTCGCCCTAGGAGATACGCAGTATTTT. Amino acids: CASSPLALGDTQYF.

This sequence joins TRBV5-1 and TRBJ2-5, with TRBD2 identical over 12 bases. V shed 1 base and J 1 base; nucleotides not matched to a gene: 5. The CDR3 is made up of 17 amino acids. From germline, CDR1 is SGHRS and CDR2 YFSETQ. CDR3 residues: CASSLRLAGVPQETQYF. The CDR3 nucleotides read TGCGCCAGCAGCTTGCGACTAGCGGGAGTTCCCCAAGAGACCCAGTACTTC.

In this sample, this clone turned up a few times. The chain joins TRBV29-1 to TRBJ2-7; D unresolved. V lost 6 bases and J lost 2, with 14 bases in between. Germline loops: CDR1 SQVTM, CDR2 ANQGSEA. There are 13 residues in the CDR3. CDR3 DNA: TGCAGCGTGAAACAGTCAGCTCCCTACGAGCAGTACTTC. Its translation is CSVKQSAPYEQYF.

In its sample, this clone was seen a few times. V usage is TRBV28 and J usage is TRBJ1-2; D not certain. Per germline, CDR1 MDHEN and CDR2 SYDVKM. Trimming cost V 2 bases and J 3 bases, with 7 bases left between them. The CDR3 loop spans 13 amino acids. The CDR3 bases are TGTGCCAGCAGTTTAGTTGGGGACTATGGCTACACCTTC. Amino acid sequence: CASSLVGDYGYTF.